The 29 T cell receptor beta chains listed next were all sequenced from one sample in a study of blood T cell repertoires in COVID-19. Produced via immunoSEQ multiplex PCR; TCRdb's table is partial and in-frame only. This sample has around 90,000 clones, with roughly 80% found just once. Sequenced: peripheral blood. These receptors all stem from a human donor in a cohort sampled during active COVID-19.

The chain carries TRBV7-9 and TRBJ2-7; D may be TRBD2 (7 bases). The CDR3 length is 15 residues. V lost 3 bases and J 5 bases, leaving 17 bases between the germline ends. Germline CDR1 SEHNR, CDR2 FQNEAQ (reference sequence). Here the CDR3 DNA reads TGTGCCAGCAGCTTCTCGGGGGGCGGGACTAACGAGCAGTACTTC. This sequence encodes CASSFSGGGTNEQYF. The full variable domain, rest sourced from reference TRBV7-9 and TRBJ2-7, is DTGVSQNPRHKITKRGQNVTFRCDPISEHNRLYWYRQTLGQGPEFLTYFQNEAQLEKSRLLSDRFSAERPKGSFSTLEIQRTEQGDSAMYLCASSFSGGGTNEQYFGPGTRLTVT.

The gene calls are TRBV29-1 and TRBJ2-3; 7 bases map to TRBD1. Trimming took 5 bases from V and 5 from J; bases not matched to a gene: 7. Germline CDR1 reads SQVTM; CDR2 reads ANQGSEA. The CDR3 loop spans 13 amino acids. The CDR3 sequence is CSVPGTVEDTQYF. The CDR3 DNA follows: TGCAGCGTTCCCGGGACAGTTGAAGATACGCAGTATTTT.

CDR3 amino acids: CASSLDRGPSTEAFF. CDR3 DNA: TGTGCCAGCTCACTGGACAGGGGGCCCTCCACTGAAGCTTTCTTT. The chain is built from TRBV18 and TRBJ1-1, with 11 bases aligning to TRBD1. CDR3 length equals 15 residues. V gave up 4 bases and J gave up 4 bases; unmatched junction bases: 5. CDR1 KGHSH and CDR2 LQKENI come from the germline V gene.

The chain uses TRBV28 and TRBJ2-5; perhaps TRBD2 as D (7 bases). Looked up from germline, CDR1 is MDHEN and CDR2 is SYDVKM. V lost 4 bases, J lost 1 base, and 13 bases lay in between. The CDR3 has 15 amino acids. The CDR3 DNA sequence: TGTGCCAGCAGTTGGGCGGGGGCAGGCCAAGAGACCCAGTACTTC. Encoded protein: CASSWAGAGQETQYF.

The chain joins TRBV11-2 to TRBJ2-3; D gene uncertain. The CDR3 extends over 14 amino acids. Germline loops: CDR1 SGHAT, CDR2 FQNNGV. Trimming left V 2 bases short and J 2 bases short, with 8 bases between. As DNA, the CDR3 is TGTGCCAGCAGCTTAAATCCACTCACAGATACGCAGTATTTT. This translates into CASSLNPLTDTQYF.

This clone has just one count. This rearrangement joins TRBV28 to TRBJ1-1, with TRBD1 identical over 7 bases. The germline V gene has CDR1 MDHEN and CDR2 SYDVKM. Trimming cost V 2 bases and J 0 bases; bases outside gene matches: 6. CDR3 length: 16 residues. The CDR3 nucleotides read TGTGCCAGCAGTTTAACCGGCAGGGGGTTGAACACTGAAGCTTTCTTT. Its translation: CASSLTGRGLNTEAFF.

The chain carries TRBV10-3 and TRBJ1-1; D is unresolved. This CDR3 contains 15 residues. Germline V gene lookup returns CDR1 ENHRY and CDR2 SYGVKD. V lost 10 bases to trimming and J lost 0 bases, with 18 bases between them. CDR3: CASSRGSTMNTEAFF. Written as DNA, the CDR3 is TGTGCCAGTTCTAGAGGTTCAACGATGAACACTGAAGCTTTCTTT.

The rearrangement links TRBV18 to TRBJ1-5; D perhaps matches TRBD1 (5 bases). Trimming removed 2 bases at V and 0 bases at J, with 8 bases between. The CDR3 loop spans 15 amino acids. CDR1 is KGHSH and CDR2 is LQKENI in the germline V gene. CDR3 nucleotides: TGTGCCAGCTCACCAGGGGGGTATAGCAATCAGCCCCAGCATTTT. It specifies CASSPGGYSNQPQHF.

The rearrangement uses TRBV7-2 and TRBJ2-2; D may be TRBD2 (5 bases). CDR1 is SGHTA and CDR2 is FQGNSA in the germline V gene. Trimming removed 7 bases at V and 4 bases at J, with 16 bases between. The CDR3 length is 15 residues. The chain's CDR3 is CASTPRAGRTGELFF. Here the CDR3 DNA reads TGTGCCAGCACCCCGCGGGCAGGTCGCACCGGGGAGCTGTTTTTT.

CDR3 DNA sequence: TGTGCCAGCTCACCAAAAAGACTAGGCGACTCCTACGAGCAGTACTTC. Translating it yields CASSPKRLGDSYEQYF. The chain is built from TRBV18 and TRBJ2-7; D may be TRBD2 (6 bases). The germline CDR1 and CDR2 sequences are KGHSH and LQKENI. CDR3 length equals 16 residues. Trimming took 2 bases from V and 0 from J, leaving 14 bases between them. The whole variable domain, remainder taken from reference TRBV18 and TRBJ2-7, is NAGVMQNPRHLVRRRGQEARLRCSPMKGHSHVYWYRQLPEEGLKFMVYLQKENIIDESGMPKERFSAEFPKEGPSILRIQQVVRGDSAAYFCASSPKRLGDSYEQYFGPGTRLTVT.

This chain connects TRBV30 to TRBJ1-1; perhaps TRBD1 as D (6 bases). V was shortened by 3 bases and J by 11 bases, with 13 bases between the two germline ends. The CDR3 runs to 11 residues. Germline CDR1 GTSNPN, CDR2 SVGIG (reference sequence). The DNA for the CDR3 is TGTGCCTGGAGACGGGGGGCCGGGGCTTTCTTT. Translating it yields CAWRRGAGAFF.

V is TRBV5-1 and J is TRBJ2-7, with TRBD2 as a possible D gene (5 bases). CDR3 length: 11 amino acids. Deletions cut 6 bases from V and 4 bases from J, with 8 bases between. Per the germline V gene, CDR1 is SGHRS and CDR2 is YFSETQ. The CDR3 coding sequence is TGCGCCAGCAAGGGAGAATACGAGCAGTACTTC. Encoded protein: CASKGEYEQYF. Full variable domain (outside the CDR3, taken from reference TRBV5-1 and TRBJ2-7): KAGVTQTPRYLIKTRGQQVTLSCSPISGHRSVSWYQQTPGQGLQFLFEYFSETQRNKGNFPGRFSGRQFSNSRSEMNVSTLELGDSALYLCASKGEYEQYFGPGTRLTVT.

Remarks on this clone: Other DNA sequences from this sample encode an identical CDR3 as well. The chain joins TRBV29-1 to TRBJ1-1, with a weak D call TRBD1 (6 bases). The CDR3 runs 12 residues. Germline V gene data show CDR1 as SQVTM and CDR2 as ANQGSEA. Trimming removed 3 bases from V and 4 bases from J, with 9 bases in between. This CDR3 is CSVDRGGTEAFF. In DNA form, the CDR3 reads TGCAGCGTTGATAGGGGGGGCACTGAAGCTTTCTTT.

Concerning this clone: Germline and junction disagree at one end, which may indicate a read error. The chain employs TRBV28 and TRBJ2-7, with TRBD1 matching over 8 bases. This CDR3 contains 12 residues. Germline CDR1 is MDHEN and CDR2 is SYDVKM. The CDR3 here is CASSLSGQGTFF. The CDR3 DNA follows: TGTGCCAGCAGTTTGTCCGGACAGGGCACCTTCTTC. Filled out from reference TRBV28 and TRBJ2-7, the complete variable domain reads DVKVTQSSRYLVKRTGEKVFLECVQDMDHENMFWYRQDPGLGLRLIYFSYDVKMKEKGDIPEGYSVSREKKERFSLILESASTNQTSMYLCASSLSGQGTFFGPGTRLTVT.

The V gene is TRBV27, the J gene TRBJ1-6; D may be TRBD1 (5 bases). There are 13 residues in the CDR3. V was clipped by 7 bases and J by 6 bases, with 10 bases between them. Germline values: CDR1 MNHEY, CDR2 SMNVEV (reference sequence). The CDR3 nucleotides are TGTGCCAGCACTGTGGGACTTAATTCACCCCTCCACTTT. Translating it yields CASTVGLNSPLHF.

The chain couples TRBV21-1 to TRBJ2-7; the D segment call TRBD2 is taken from the table without a DNA check. TRBV21-1 is assigned pseudogene status. This CDR3 region has 10 residues. The CDR3 coding sequence is TGTGCCAGCTCGACTCAGATGCAGTACTTC. Translation gives CASSTQMQYF.

The V gene is TRBV27, the J gene TRBJ1-2; possible D gene TRBD1, 6 bases. Trimming pared 0 bases from V and 2 bases from J, leaving 10 bases between. The CDR3 consists of 15 residues. Germline CDR1 is MNHEY and CDR2 is SMNVEV (reference sequence). DNA for the CDR3: TGTGCCAGCAGTTTATCGAGCGGGGGCAACTATGGCTACACCTTC. It yields the protein CASSLSSGGNYGYTF.

In the case of this clone: This sample includes further DNA sequences coding for the same CDR3. The chain carries TRBV18 and TRBJ1-2; D perhaps matches TRBD1 (6 bases). CDR1 is KGHSH, CDR2 LQKENI, per germline. V lost 3 bases and J lost 2, with 7 bases in between. There are 13 residues in the CDR3. As DNA, the CDR3 is TGTGCCAGCTCACCGGACAGAAACTATGGCTACACCTTC. It is translated as CASSPDRNYGYTF.

The genes are TRBV5-4 and TRBJ2-7; TRBD2 is a possible D gene (6 bases). Germline loops: CDR1 SGHNT, CDR2 YYREEE (reference sequence). This CDR3 has 16 amino acids. Between the trimmed V and J ends, which lost 2 bases and 1 base, there was a span of 16 bases. CDR3 DNA: TGTGCCAGCAGCTTACATCCAGGAGGGGATTCCTACGAGCAGTACTTC. Translated: CASSLHPGGDSYEQYF.

The gene calls are TRBV6-6 and TRBJ2-7; 8 nucleotides agree with TRBD1. The germline CDR1 and CDR2 sequences are MNHNY and SVGAGI (reference sequence). The CDR3 contains 13 residues. Losses at the gene ends were 8 bases for V and 2 bases for J; bases not matched to a gene: 5. Here the CDR3 DNA reads TGTGCCAGCGGGGGACAGGTAGCCTACGAGCAGTACTTC. Protein sequence: CASGGQVAYEQYF.

The chain is built from TRBV7-9 and TRBJ1-2; D unresolved. This CDR3 has 14 residues. The V and J ends lost 8 bases and 3 bases respectively, with 16 bases between them. Germline V lookup: CDR1 SEHNR, CDR2 FQNEAQ (reference sequence). The CDR3 DNA reads as TGTGCCAGCGTCCCGCCGGGGATTGACTATGGCTACACCTTC. Encoded protein: CASVPPGIDYGYTF.

The V and J genes are TRBV3-1 (or the pseudogene TRBV3-2) and TRBJ1-2; 8 nucleotides line up with TRBD1. The CDR3 length is 16 residues. The V and J ends lost 4 bases and 3 bases, in that order; junction bases with no gene match: 10. Germline V gene lookup returns CDR1 LGHDT and CDR2 YNNKEL (reference sequence). CDR3 loop: CASSRIWTGTDYGYTF. CDR3 bases: TGTGCCAGCAGCCGGATTTGGACAGGGACCGACTATGGCTACACCTTC.

The gene calls are TRBV7-3 and TRBJ1-3, with 9 bases lining up with TRBD1. Germline V gene sequence: CDR1 SGHTA, CDR2 FQGTGA. CDR3 size: 13 residues. The V gene end was trimmed by 5 bases and the J gene end by 11 bases; junction bases not matched to a gene: 7. The CDR3 sequence is CASSAGTGSAIYF. In nucleotides, the CDR3 is TGTGCCAGCAGCGCCGGGACAGGGAGCGCCATATATTTT.

The rearrangement joins TRBV6-5 to TRBJ2-7; 8 nucleotides align to TRBD2. Germline CDR1 is MNHEY and CDR2 is SVGAGI. The V gene end was trimmed by 6 bases and the J gene end by 0 bases; junction bases not matched to a gene: 7. The CDR3 runs 15 residues. The CDR3 nucleotides are TGTGCCAGCAGAGAGGGAGCGGGAGTCTCCTACGAGCAGTACTTC. This sequence encodes CASREGAGVSYEQYF.

The chain couples TRBV14 to TRBJ2-1; D gene unclear. CDR3 length equals 13 residues. CDR1 is SGHDN and CDR2 is FVKESK in the germline V gene. V lost 1 base, J lost 4 bases, and 5 bases lay in between. The CDR3 loop reads CASSQASYNEQFF. As DNA, the CDR3 is TGTGCCAGCAGCCAAGCCTCTTACAATGAGCAGTTCTTC.

The rearrangement joins TRBV10-3 to TRBJ1-4, with D perhaps TRBD1 (5 bases). The germline V and J ends were trimmed by 6 bases and 6 bases, with 8 bases remaining between them. Germline assignment: CDR1 ENHRY and CDR2 SYGVKD. The CDR3 contains 12 residues. The chain's CDR3 is CAIRGLDEKLFF. CDR3 DNA: TGTGCCATCAGGGGGCTTGATGAAAAACTGTTTTTT.

The gene calls are TRBV27 and TRBJ2-1; D remains ambiguous. Looked up from germline, CDR1 is MNHEY and CDR2 is SMNVEV (reference sequence). The CDR3 is made up of 12 amino acids. Trimming stripped 4 bases from V and 6 bases from J, with 7 bases between. CDR3 sequence: CASSSRRNEQFF. The CDR3 DNA reads as TGTGCCAGCAGTTCCAGGCGCAATGAGCAGTTCTTC.

The chain carries TRBV5-6 and TRBJ1-6; D gene ambiguous. Germline lookup yields CDR1 SGHDT and CDR2 YYEEEE. CDR3 length: 14 residues. Between the trimmed V and J ends, which lost 7 bases and 1 base, there was a span of 9 bases. The CDR3 coding sequence is TGTGCCAGCTTTTCCCGGTCCTATAATTCACCCCTCCACTTT. Protein product: CASFSRSYNSPLHF.

The chain joins TRBV7-8 to TRBJ1-3, with unresolved D. Trimming took off 6 bases at V and 2 bases at J, with 11 bases between the two ends. CDR3 length equals 14 residues. The germline V gene has CDR1 SGHVS and CDR2 FQNEAQ. In nucleotides, the CDR3 is TGTGCCAGCAGTGACCGACGGGCTGGAAACACCATATATTTT. Its protein is CASSDRRAGNTIYF.